Listed below are T cell receptor beta chains from one sample, sequenced in a study of identical twins. TCRdb fed the 5' RACE reads into MiXCR, producing one record per CDR3 protein. The sample shows 250,000 or so distinct CDR3 sequences, roughly 12% of them seen only once. These sequences were also reported in another study, on yellow fever vaccine responses in identical twins.

The sequenced sample was memory (CD45RO+) T cells sorted from blood. These receptors came from a woman under 30 in good health. The CDR3 runs from the conserved cysteine through the conserved F or W. The D gene is left open where the match is weak. Expanded clones are given a class, and other clones once, few, many or no size at all.

d_gene | j_gene | v_gene | abundance | CDR3nt | CDR3aa
- | TRBJ2-5 | TRBV20-1 | - | TGCAGTGCTGAGCCGGCTGTGGGCCAAGAGACCCAGTACTTC | CSAEPAVGQETQYF
- | TRBJ2-7 | TRBV18 | few | TGTGCCAGCTCACCGGACCGGGACGAGCAGTACTTC | CASSPDRDEQYF
TRBD2 | TRBJ2-1 | TRBV4-2 | many | TGTGCCAGCAGCCAAGATCTTGGACTAGGGTTCAATGAGCAGTTCTTC | CASSQDLGLGFNEQFF
TRBD1 | TRBJ1-1 | TRBV5-6 | many | TGTGCCAGCAGCTTCACAGGGGGTAGAGCTGAAGCTTTCTTT | CASSFTGGRAEAFF
- | TRBJ2-3 | TRBV10-3 | - | TGTGCCATCAGGTCGGGAGAAAGGGATACGCAGTATTTT | CAIRSGERDTQYF
TRBD2 | TRBJ2-2 | TRBV5-1 | - | TGCGCCAGCAGCTTGAGTAGCGGGAGTAGCACCGGGGAGCTGTTTTTT | CASSLSSGSSTGELFF
TRBD2 | TRBJ2-1 | TRBV6-4 | few | TGTGCCAGCAGTGATGAGGGGACTAGCGGCTACAATGAGCAGTTCTTC | CASSDEGTSGYNEQFF
- | TRBJ1-1 | TRBV29-1 | - | TGCAGCGTAGTCGGAGAGAACACTGAAGCTTTCTTT | CSVVGENTEAFF
TRBD1 | TRBJ1-1 | TRBV29-1 | few | TGCAGCGTCGGGGACCCGGGACAGGGTAGTAGAGCTTTCTTT | CSVGDPGQGSRAFF
- | TRBJ1-2 | TRBV9 | few | TGTGCCAGCAGCGGGGGAAGTGACAGGATTAACTATGGCTACACCTTC | CASSGGSDRINYGYTF
TRBD1 | TRBJ2-2 | TRBV6-2/TRBV6-3 | - | TGTGCCAGCAGCCTCTCTACAGACAGGGGAGGGGAGCTGTTTTTT | CASSLSTDRGGELFF
- | TRBJ2-1 | TRBV5-1 | - | TGCGCCAGCAGTAGGGAGGGGGCCTACAATGAGCAGTTCTTC | CASSREGAYNEQFF
- | TRBJ2-1 | TRBV10-3 | few | TGTGCCATCAGGGGTAATAGTGGGAGCGGCAATGAGCAGTTCTTC | CAIRGNSGSGNEQFF
TRBD1 | TRBJ2-5 | TRBV25-1 | - | TGTGCCAGCAGTGAACCCCACAGGGGTCAGACCCAGTACTTC | CASSEPHRGQTQYF
- | TRBJ2-3 | TRBV6-1 | - | TGTGCCAGCAGTGAATTCCGGGGGAGCACAGATACGCAGTATTTT | CASSEFRGSTDTQYF
- | TRBJ2-7 | TRBV20-1 | few | TGCAGTGCTAGAGATCCTTATAGCGATCCCTACGAGCAGTACTTC | CSARDPYSDPYEQYF
- | TRBJ2-2 | TRBV5-6 | - | TGTGCCAGCAGCTTGCGGGGGTGGACAGCCCCGACGTCCGGGGAGCTGTTTTTT | CASSLRGWTAPTSGELFF
- | TRBJ2-2 | TRBV19 | - | TGTGCCAGTAAGGTGGCAGCCGGGGAGCTGTTTTTT | CASKVAAGELFF
- | TRBJ2-2 | TRBV7-3 | - | TGTGCCAGCAGCGTAATAAAGACCGGGGAGCTGTTTTTT | CASSVIKTGELFF
- | TRBJ2-2 | TRBV6-5 | - | TGTGCCAGCGTGACCGGGACCGGGGAGCTGTTTTTT | CASVTGTGELFF
- | TRBJ2-7 | TRBV5-6 | many | TGTGCCAGCAGCTTGGTGCTTTCGTCCTACGAGCAGTACTTC | CASSLVLSSYEQYF
- | TRBJ1-1 | TRBV27 | - | TGTGCCAGCAGTTCCCCGGGACAACCTACTGAAGCTTTCTTT | CASSSPGQPTEAFF
TRBD2 | TRBJ2-3 | TRBV7-3 | - | TGTGCCAGCAGCATTAGCGGGGGGGCTTCAGATACGCAGTATTTT | CASSISGGASDTQYF
TRBD2 | TRBJ2-7 | TRBV7-2 | - | TGTGCCAGCAGCCCCCCCGGCACTAGCGGGAACGAGCAGTACTTC | CASSPPGTSGNEQYF
- | TRBJ2-7 | TRBV28 | few | TGTGCCAGCAGTTTCGGCGGGCGCGAGCAGTACTTC | CASSFGGREQYF
- | TRBJ2-2 | TRBV7-2 | once | TGTGCCAGCAGCTTAGGGGCCGGGCCCGGGGAGCTGTTTTTT | CASSLGAGPGELFF
- | TRBJ2-5 | TRBV4-1 | many | TGCGCCAGCAGCCAGGGGTGGGGAATCCAAGAGACCCAGTACTTC | CASSQGWGIQETQYF
- | TRBJ2-2 | TRBV20-1 | few | TGCTGTGCTAGAGATGAAGGGAGGCCCTTCACCGGGGAGCTGTTTTTT | CCARDEGRPFTGELFF
TRBD2 | TRBJ2-7 | TRBV7-2 | few | TGTGCCAGCAGCTTGGGGACTAGCGGGTACTACTCCTACGAGCAGTACTTC | CASSLGTSGYYSYEQYF
- | TRBJ2-3 | TRBV7-2 | - | TGTGCCAGCAGCACAAGCGGAACTAGCACAGATACGCAGTATTTT | CASSTSGTSTDTQYF
- | TRBJ2-3 | TRBV15 | few | TGTGCCACCAGCAGAGAACCGGGGCGCACAGATACGCAGTATTTT | CATSREPGRTDTQYF
TRBD2 | TRBJ2-3 | TRBV20-1 | many | TGCAGTGCTAGAGGTAGCGGGAGGAGGGATACGCAGTATTTT | CSARGSGRRDTQYF
TRBD2 | TRBJ2-1 | TRBV5-1 | - | TGCGCCAGCAGCTTACGCGCTAGCGGGGGCAATGAGCAGTTCTTC | CASSLRASGGNEQFF
TRBD1 | TRBJ1-2 | TRBV7-2 | few | TGTGCCAGCAGCTTCGAGGGGGCTTACTATGGCTACACCTTC | CASSFEGAYYGYTF
- | TRBJ2-7 | TRBV28 | few | TGTGCCAGCAGTCTAATCTCCCCCCTTTACGAGCAGTACTTC | CASSLISPLYEQYF
TRBD1 | TRBJ1-5 | TRBV19 | - | TGTGCCAGTAGTACGACAGGGTTCGGCAATCAGCCCCAGCATTTT | CASSTTGFGNQPQHF
- | TRBJ2-3 | TRBV6-2/TRBV6-3 | - | TGTGCCAGCAGGACAGCGTCGTACACAGATACGCAGTATTTT | CASRTASYTDTQYF
- | TRBJ2-7 | TRBV5-1 | - | TGCGCCAGCAGCTCGGGCTCAAAAGTCCACGAGCAGTACTTC | CASSSGSKVHEQYF
- | TRBJ1-2 | TRBV28 | - | TGTGCCAGCAGTCCAGAGACAGGCACCCTTAACTATGGCTACACCTTC | CASSPETGTLNYGYTF
TRBD2 | TRBJ2-3 | TRBV18 | - | TGTGCCAGCTCACCAGGGGCTAGCGGGCAAGCAGATACGCAGTATTTT | CASSPGASGQADTQYF
- | TRBJ2-1 | TRBV7-6 | many | TGTGCCAGCAGCTTAAGGCAGGGTGACTACAATGAGCAGTTCTTC | CASSLRQGDYNEQFF
- | TRBJ2-3 | TRBV7-2 | few | TGTGCCAGCAGCCCGTCCTATAATACGCAGTATTTT | CASSPSYNTQYF
- | TRBJ2-1 | TRBV24-1 | - | TGTGCCACCAGTGCCCGGGACGGCGTCTACAATGAGCAGTTCTTC | CATSARDGVYNEQFF
TRBD2 | TRBJ2-1 | TRBV30 | - | TGTGCCTGGAGTCCCTCTAGCGGGGAGCAGTTCTTC | CAWSPSSGEQFF
- | TRBJ2-5 | TRBV11-2 | - | TGTGCCAGCAGCCGGGCAGGGCCAAGACCAGAGACCCAGTACTTC | CASSRAGPRPETQYF
- | TRBJ2-3 | TRBV5-1 | many | TGCGCCAGCAGCCTTCGCAGTGATACGCAGTATTTT | CASSLRSDTQYF
- | TRBJ2-2 | TRBV30 | - | TGTGCCGGTGGGAGCCCTGGGGACACCGGGGAGCTGTTTTTT | CAGGSPGDTGELFF
- | TRBJ2-2 | TRBV9 | - | TGTGCCAGCAGCGTGGAGGGGGCATGGACCGGGGAGCTGTTTTTT | CASSVEGAWTGELFF
TRBD1 | TRBJ2-4 | TRBV2 | few | TGTGCCAGCAGTCCTCGGACAGGATCCCTAGACATTCAGTACTTC | CASSPRTGSLDIQYF
- | TRBJ2-1 | TRBV7-3 | - | TGTGCCAGCAGCGAGACGGCCCTTTACAATGAGCAGTTCTTC | CASSETALYNEQFF